The T cell receptor beta chain under discussion was sequenced for a study of blood T cell repertoires in COVID-19. In the authors' methods: Reference gene primer amplification yielded estimated nucleated cell counts. This table comes from immunoSEQ multiplex PCR, and its TCRdb copy is limited to in-frame clones, with some not included. V and J calls and clone size are as listed in that table; D and trimming were resolved from the DNA. The table records about 360,000 clones, approximately 88% of them present only once. The cohort comprised adults aged 18 to 89 years residing in 24 US areas. Categorization into cohorts depended on clinical history that participants reported. The CDR3 is 17 residues long. J gave up 5 bases and V 4 bases, and 15 bases lay outside the gene matches. Germline V lookup: CDR1 MNHEY, CDR2 SMNVEV (reference sequence).

V gene TRBV27 combines with J gene TRBJ2-3; 7 positions agree with TRBD2. The sequence was collected from a middle-aged woman with acute COVID-19. The sequenced sample consisted of PBMCs or T cells enriched from blood (not recorded which). The CDR3 coding sequence is TGTGCCAGCAGTTCCGGGGGTGGACTAGGAACGGGAGATACGCAGTATTTT. It yields the protein CASSSGGGLGTGDTQYF.